This passage covers 16 T cell receptor beta chains from one sample sequenced in a study of blood T cells in healthy people across ages. Using a J-beta primer mix together with a sample-barcoded 5' primer, a second PCR was run for about 6 to 11 cycles. MiXCR, applied by TCRdb to the 5' RACE reads, yields one record per CDR3 protein. The table lists around 700,000 distinct CDR3 sequences, 20% to 25% of them singletons. The data were also submitted as part of a second study, on T cells of mothers and their children.

What was sequenced was blood. These receptors originate from a boy aged 10-17 years in good health.

V gene TRBV29-1 combines with J gene TRBJ1-3; no definite D call. Trimming shortened V by 6 bases and J by 4 bases, and 7 bases separated the two germline ends. The CDR3 extends over 11 amino acids. Per germline, CDR1 SQVTM and CDR2 ANQGSEA. CDR3 bases: TGCAGCGTCGCACAAGGAAACACCATATATTTT. It translates to CSVAQGNTIYF. The complete variable domain, with remaining parts taken from reference TRBV29-1 and TRBJ1-3, reads SAVISQKPSRDICQRGTSLTIQCQVDSQVTMMFWYRQQPGQSLTLIATANQGSEATYESGFVIDKFPISRPNLTFSTLTVSNMSPEDSSIYLCSVAQGNTIYFGEGSWLTVV.

Comment on this clonotype: This CDR3 fails to terminate in the conserved phenylalanine or tryptophan, so it likely reflects a read error. CDR3 DNA sequence: TGTGCCAGCTGCCAAGCTTTGGGTCAGCCCCAGCATCTT. Translating it yields CASCQALGQPQHL. This chain uses TRBV28 with TRBJ1-5, with unresolved D. The CDR3 contains 13 residues. Trimming cost V 8 bases and J 6 bases, with 14 bases left between them. The V gene's germline CDR1 is MDHEN and CDR2 SYDVKM.

Written as DNA, the CDR3 is TGCGCCAGCAGCCGGGCACCCGGGCGCGAGCAGTTCTTC. Translating gives CASSRAPGREQFF. The V and J genes are TRBV4-3 and TRBJ2-5; D is unresolved. TRBJ2-1 explains the end of the DNA better; the J call may be wrong. The CDR3 loop spans 13 amino acids. Germline V gene lookup returns CDR1 LGHNA and CDR2 YSLEER.

The sample holds a few counts of this clonotype. The chain has TRBV2 and TRBJ2-4; possible D gene TRBD2, 5 bases. The germline gives CDR1 SNHLY, CDR2 FYNNEI. V was clipped by 5 bases and J by 10 bases, with 9 bases between them. This CDR3 contains 11 residues. The CDR3 DNA is TGTGCCAGCAGTTCGAGGGATATTCAGTACTTC. Its translation: CASSSRDIQYF.

The J gene is TRBJ2-1, the V gene TRBV10-3, with D perhaps TRBD1 (6 bases). With 6 bases removed from V and 0 bases from J, the gap between germline ends came to 15 bases. The CDR3 totals 16 residues. Germline lookup yields CDR1 ENHRY and CDR2 SYGVKD. The CDR3 coding sequence is TGTGCCATCAGATCCAAAACAGGGAGCTCCTACAATGAGCAGTTCTTC. This translates into CAIRSKTGSSYNEQFF.

J is TRBJ2-7 and V is TRBV27, with D possibly being TRBD1 (6 bases). The tail of the sequence fits TRBJ2-1 better, so the J call may be wrong. Germline values: CDR1 MNHEY, CDR2 SMNVEV (reference sequence). The CDR3 is 18 residues long. The CDR3 nucleotides read TGTGCCAGCAGAACATCCAGGACAGCTATAACCCCTTACAATGAGCAGTTCTTC. Translated, it gives CASRTSRTAITPYNEQFF.

Only a few counts were recorded for this clonotype. The rearrangement joins TRBV4-1 to TRBJ2-5, with 12 bases that match TRBD2. CDR1 MGHRA and CDR2 YSYEKL come from the germline V gene. CDR3 length: 18 residues. The junction had 11 bases not matched to a gene; V was cut back by 5 bases and J by 1 base. CDR3 protein: CASSARLAGEGVQETQYF. The CDR3, as DNA: TGCGCCAGCAGCGCTAGACTAGCGGGAGAGGGGGTCCAAGAGACCCAGTACTTC.

This rearrangement joins TRBV6-2 or TRBV6-3 to TRBJ1-3; a weak D match, TRBD1 (5 bases). The CDR3 loop spans 17 amino acids. CDR1 and CDR2 from the germline V gene are MNHEY and SVGEGT. V was clipped by 4 bases and J by 3 bases, with 19 bases between them. The CDR3 sequence is CASSFEGILEFGNTIYF. The CDR3 nucleotides read TGTGCCAGCAGTTTCGAGGGGATTCTGGAGTTTGGAAACACCATATATTTT.

The gene calls are TRBV28 and TRBJ1-1; a possible D gene is TRBD1 (5 bases). The CDR3 totals 15 residues. CDR1 is MDHEN and CDR2 is SYDVKM in the germline V gene. The V end was cut by 6 bases, the J end by 1 base, with 15 bases between. The CDR3 protein is CASSPWGETNTEAFF. In DNA, the CDR3 is TGTGCCAGCAGCCCTTGGGGGGAGACGAACACTGAAGCTTTCTTT.

This clonotype was seen a few times. This chain connects TRBV9 to TRBJ1-4, with D uncertain. The CDR3 extends over 13 amino acids. The V gene lost 3 bases and the J gene lost 5 bases, with 8 bases spanning the gap. Germline V gives CDR1 SGDLS, CDR2 YYNGEE. The CDR3 coding sequence is TGTGCCAGCAGCGCAGGACCCAATGAAAAACTGTTTTTT. As protein: CASSAGPNEKLFF.

This chain links TRBV20-1 with TRBJ2-7; 12 bases match TRBD2. CDR3 length: 15 residues. Trimming removed 4 bases from V and 2 bases from J; junction bases left unmatched: 6. Per the germline V gene, CDR1 is DFQATT and CDR2 is SNEGSKA (reference sequence). CDR3 DNA sequence: TGCAGTGCTACGAGGACTAGCGGGATGGCCTACGAGCAGTACTTC. Its translation: CSATRTSGMAYEQYF.

This chain connects TRBV27 to TRBJ2-7; the D gene is possibly TRBD2 (6 bases). The CDR3 spans 14 residues. Germline values: CDR1 MNHEY, CDR2 SMNVEV (reference sequence). The V and J ends lost 3 bases and 3 bases respectively, with 12 bases between them. The CDR3 coding sequence is TGTGCCAGCAGTTTTGGGCAGGGACTCTACGAGCAGTACTTC. Amino acid sequence: CASSFGQGLYEQYF.

This clonotype was seen a few times. The chain is built from TRBV4-3 and TRBJ2-7; D unresolved. Germline values: CDR1 LGHNA, CDR2 YSLEER. The CDR3 runs to 16 residues. V dropped 0 bases and J dropped 2 bases, with 14 bases sitting between them. The CDR3 reads CASSQEYSYGPYEQYF. The CDR3 DNA reads TGCGCCAGCAGCCAAGAGTATAGTTACGGACCCTACGAGCAGTACTTC.

This clonotype occurred a few times. The chain uses TRBV2 and TRBJ1-5; possibly TRBD1 for D (6 bases). The V and J ends lost 0 bases and 7 bases respectively, with 13 bases between them. CDR3 length: 15 residues. CDR1 and CDR2 from the germline V gene are SNHLY and FYNNEI. In nucleotides, the CDR3 is TGTGCCAGCAGTGAAGCGCGGGGGGCCGGACAGCCCCAGCATTTT. Residues: CASSEARGAGQPQHF. The full variable domain, in which reference TRBV2 and TRBJ1-5 provide the parts outside the CDR3, is EPEVTQTPSHQVTQMGQEVILRCVPISNHLYFYWYRQILGQKVEFLVSFYNNEISEKSEIFDDQFSVERPDGSNFTLKIRSTKLEDSAMYFCASSEARGAGQPQHFGDGTRLSIL.

The chain recombines TRBV2 with TRBJ1-6; no definite D call. Germline-derived CDR1 and CDR2 are SNHLY and FYNNEI. This CDR3 has 13 amino acids. V lost 4 bases, J lost 8 bases, and 9 bases lay in between. The DNA of the CDR3 is TGTGCCAGCAGTGTTCGAATTGATTCACCCCTCCACTTT. Translated: CASSVRIDSPLHF.

The chain combines TRBV4-3 with TRBJ2-2, with TRBD2 matching over 11 bases. The ends lost 1 base at V and 6 bases at J; junction bases unmatched: 4. CDR1 LGHNA and CDR2 YSLEER come from the germline V gene. The CDR3 loop spans 16 amino acids. The CDR3 is CASSQVAGGPAGELFF. CDR3 nucleotide sequence: TGCGCCAGCAGCCAAGTAGCGGGGGGGCCGGCCGGGGAGCTGTTTTTT.